This passage covers 25 T cell receptor beta chains from one sample sequenced in a study of CD8+CD57+ T cells in acquired aplastic anemia. The template for TCR beta VDJ and CDR3 sequence profiling was genomic DNA. TCRdb reanalysed the reads using MiXCR and keeps one entry per CDR3 protein. The sample contains about 180,000 distinct CDR3 sequences, 50% to 65% of which appear only once. The authors sequenced patients whose flow cytometry had shown CD8+CD57+ cell expansion. The specimen was sorted CD4+, CD8+, or CD8+CD57+ T cells (not recorded which) from PBMCs. Every receptor here comes from a human donor with aplastic anemia.

The chain carries TRBV10-2 and TRBJ1-2; D gene uncertain. The V gene's germline CDR1 is WSHSY and CDR2 SAAADI. The length of the CDR3 is 11 residues. V was pared by 8 bases and J by 8 bases, with 12 bases between. The CDR3 region is CASGSPWGYTF. The CDR3 nucleotides are TGCGCCAGCGGATCTCCGTGGGGCTACACCTTC.

J is TRBJ1-1 and V is TRBV24-1; D is perhaps TRBD1 (6 bases). V lost 3 bases and J lost 1, with 11 bases in between. The CDR3 runs 15 residues. CDR1 and CDR2 from the germline V gene are KGHDR and SFDVKD. The CDR3 sequence: CATSDVRGGNTEAFF. In DNA, the CDR3 is TGTGCCACCAGTGATGTCAGGGGTGGGAACACTGAAGCTTTCTTT.

V usage is TRBV7-9 and J usage is TRBJ1-2, with TRBD1 matching 8 bases. The CDR3 runs to 18 residues. V lost 5 bases and J lost 3; bases outside the gene matches: 17. Germline V gives CDR1 SEHNR, CDR2 FQNEAQ (reference sequence). CDR3: CASSPRQGSGQEYYGYTF. Written as DNA, the CDR3 is TGTGCCAGCAGCCCCCGACAGGGGTCGGGACAGGAGTACTATGGCTACACCTTC.

This clonotype was seen once. This sequence joins TRBV10-3 and TRBJ1-1, with D uncertain. The CDR3 is made up of 13 amino acids. Between the trimmed V and J ends, which lost 0 bases and 8 bases, there was a span of 10 bases. Germline CDR1 reads ENHRY; CDR2 reads SYGVKD. The CDR3 reads CAISESPRGEAFF. Written as DNA, the CDR3 is TGTGCCATCAGTGAGTCCCCCCGCGGGGAAGCTTTCTTT.

A few counts support this clonotype. The genes are TRBV5-1 and TRBJ2-7; no reliable D call. This CDR3 has 13 amino acids. The V end was cut by 5 bases, the J end by 3 bases, with 12 bases between. Germline V lookup: CDR1 SGHRS, CDR2 YFSETQ. This CDR3 reads CASSSGSDYEQYF. CDR3 DNA: TGCGCCAGCAGTTCCGGGTCAGACTACGAGCAGTACTTC. The whole variable domain, remainder taken from reference TRBV5-1 and TRBJ2-7, is KAGVTQTPRYLIKTRGQQVTLSCSPISGHRSVSWYQQTPGQGLQFLFEYFSETQRNKGNFPGRFSGRQFSNSRSEMNVSTLELGDSALYLCASSSGSDYEQYFGPGTRLTVT.

V gene TRBV29-1 combines with J gene TRBJ1-1; no clear D gene. Looked up from germline, CDR1 is SQVTM and CDR2 is ANQGSEA. V was clipped by 4 bases and J by 4 bases, with 13 bases between them. This CDR3 has 13 residues. In DNA, the CDR3 is TGCAGCGTTGTAGGGCAATTTGTCACTGAAGCTTTCTTT. Protein product: CSVVGQFVTEAFF.

Only one count was recorded for this clonotype. Here the CDR3 DNA reads TGTGCCAGCAGCCCGATTGGGACTACAACAGATACGCAGTATTTT. Translation gives CASSPIGTTTDTQYF. The chain joins TRBV7-8 to TRBJ2-3; 7 nucleotides line up with TRBD2. CDR3 length: 15 residues. Germline-derived CDR1 and CDR2 are SGHVS and FQNEAQ. The V and J ends lost 5 bases and 3 bases, in that order; junction bases with no gene match: 8.

Points on this clonotype: At one end, the junction sequence differs from germline, possibly due to a read error. The CDR3 spells CSVEVGAVNSF. CDR3 DNA sequence: TGCAGCGTTGAGGTAGGGGCCGTCAATTCCTTT. V gene TRBV29-1 combines with J gene TRBJ1-1; tentatively, D is TRBD1 (5 bases). This CDR3 contains 11 residues. Germline V gives CDR1 SQVTM, CDR2 ANQGSEA. Using reference TRBV29-1 and TRBJ1-1 for the parts outside the CDR3, the full variable domain is SAVISQKPSRDICQRGTSLTIQCQVDSQVTMMFWYRQQPGQSLTLIATANQGSEATYESGFVIDKFPISRPNLTFSTLTVSNMSPEDSSIYLCSVEVGAVNSFGQGTRLTVV.

The genes are TRBV2 and TRBJ2-5; D ambiguous. V gave up 4 bases and J gave up 4 bases, with 10 bases separating them. This CDR3 spans 13 amino acids. Germline V CDR1 and CDR2: SNHLY, FYNNEI. Here the CDR3 DNA reads TGTGCCAGCAGTGCAATCTGGGGAGAGACCCAGTACTTC. This gives the protein CASSAIWGETQYF.

In regard to this clonotype: The germline gene is not matched at one end of the junction; a read error may be the cause. The chain is built from TRBV19 and TRBJ1-2; the D is unclear. Looked up from germline, CDR1 is LNHDA and CDR2 is SQIVND (reference sequence). This CDR3 has 12 amino acids. The CDR3 protein is CASSLVGSGYTF. CDR3 DNA: TGCGCCAGCAGCTTGGTAGGGTCTGGCTACACCTTC.

The chain has TRBV6-1 and TRBJ1-1; TRBD1 agrees at 7 bases. This CDR3 has 14 residues. Germline loops: CDR1 MNHNS, CDR2 SASEGT. The junction had 5 bases not matched to a gene; V was cut back by 5 bases and J by 2 bases. The DNA of the CDR3 is TGTGCCAGCAGTTCCGGGACAGATAACACTGAAGCTTTCTTT. It translates to CASSSGTDNTEAFF.

The table lists this clonotype with many counts. V usage is TRBV15 and J usage is TRBJ2-1, with no clear D. CDR1 and CDR2 from the germline V gene are LNHNV and YYDKDF (reference sequence). This CDR3 comprises 14 residues. Trimming cost V 1 base and J 8 bases, with 12 bases left between them. CDR3 sequence (DNA): TGTGCCACCAGCAGAGTCGGGTTACTCGATGAGCAGTTCTTC. Translated: CATSRVGLLDEQFF.

Notes on this clonotype: One junction end disagrees with the germline gene, perhaps due to a read error. The rearrangement joins TRBV7-6 to TRBJ2-5; D may be TRBD1 or TRBD2 (6 bases each). The CDR3 runs to 15 residues. Germline V CDR1 and CDR2: SGHVS, FNYEAQ. The chain's CDR3 is CASSVAEGGRETQYF. The CDR3, as DNA: TGTGCCAGCAGCGTAGCTGAGGGGGGCCGAGAGACCCAGTACTTC.

The genes are TRBV20-1 and TRBJ2-2; no clear D. Deletions cut 3 bases from V and 4 bases from J, with 9 bases between. CDR1 and CDR2 (germline): DFQATT, SNEGSKA (reference sequence). CDR3 length: 13 amino acids. CDR3 nucleotides: TGCAGTGCTAGGCGGACGGGCACCGGGGAGCTGTTTTTT. Protein: CSARRTGTGELFF.

The CDR3: CASSYSTSGANPSETQYF. Here the CDR3 DNA reads TGTGCCAGCAGTTACTCGACTAGCGGGGCTAACCCCTCAGAGACCCAGTACTTC. The chain employs TRBV6-2 or TRBV6-3 and TRBJ2-5; 11 positions agree with TRBD2. V lost 0 bases to trimming and J lost 4 bases; unmatched junction nucleotides: 10. In germline, CDR1 is MNHEY, CDR2 SVGEGT. This CDR3 is built from 18 residues.

This clonotype occurred many times. The chain employs TRBV4-1 and TRBJ2-7; D could derive from TRBD1 or TRBD2 (6 bases each). CDR1 and CDR2 from the germline V gene are MGHRA and YSYEKL. The CDR3 covers 15 residues. Trimming cost V 5 bases and J 4 bases, with 18 bases left between them. CDR3 loop: CASSIGGASGYEQYF. DNA for the CDR3: TGCGCCAGCAGCATCGGGGGCGCGAGTGGGTACGAGCAGTACTTC.

This chain connects TRBV24-1 to TRBJ1-1; D is possibly TRBD1 (5 bases). The CDR3 sequence is 12 residues long. The germline gives CDR1 KGHDR, CDR2 SFDVKD. The V end was cut by 4 bases, the J end by 8 bases, with 10 bases between. CDR3 residues: CATSDSGYEAFF. As DNA, the CDR3 is TGTGCCACCAGTGACTCAGGGTACGAAGCTTTCTTT.

This chain joins TRBV9 and TRBJ2-3; 8 positions match TRBD1. V lost 3 bases and J lost 2; bases outside the gene matches: 5. The CDR3 totals 15 residues. CDR1 is SGDLS, CDR2 YYNGEE, per germline. CDR3 region: CASSAIQGVTDTQYF. CDR3 sequence (DNA): TGTGCCAGCAGCGCAATACAGGGGGTCACAGATACGCAGTATTTT.

A note on this clonotype: Since a much larger clone is just one base distant, this may be a read error. The V and J genes are TRBV10-2 and TRBJ2-7; TRBD1 matches at 7 bases. CDR1 and CDR2 from the germline V gene are WSHSY and SAAADI. The CDR3 has 18 residues. The CDR3 nucleotides read TGTGCCAGCAGTCAGGACAGGATGGACGGCCCTGTCCCCTACGAGCAGTACTTC. It specifies CASSQDRMDGPVPYEQYF.

This sequence joins TRBV4-1 and TRBJ2-2, with 10 bases aligning to TRBD1. The germline V gene encodes CDR1 MGHRA and CDR2 YSYEKL. This CDR3 comprises 15 residues. The ends lost 4 bases at V and 4 bases at J; junction bases unmatched: 3. The CDR3 region has the DNA TGCGCCAGCAGCCTGAGACAGGGGGCCACCGGGGAGCTGTTTTTT. Protein: CASSLRQGATGELFF.

The chain has TRBV15 and TRBJ2-7; D remains unclear. V lost 0 bases and J lost 6, with 6 bases in between. Germline V CDR1 and CDR2: LNHNV, YYDKDF (reference sequence). The CDR3 is 12 amino acids. Here the CDR3 reads CATSRDLSEQYF. The DNA of the CDR3 is TGTGCCACCAGCAGAGATCTTTCCGAGCAGTACTTC.

This clonotype was recorded many times. The chain couples TRBV7-3 to TRBJ2-7; 8 nucleotides line up with TRBD1. The CDR3 sequence is 13 residues long. V trimming: 4 bases; J trimming: 3 bases; junction bases outside the gene matches: 2. CDR1 is SGHTA, CDR2 FQGTGA, per germline. DNA of the CDR3: TGTGCCAGCAGCTGGGGACAGGACTACGAGCAGTACTTC. Translated, it gives CASSWGQDYEQYF.

The chain combines TRBV19 with TRBJ1-5; 11 bases match TRBD1. This CDR3 comprises 15 residues. CDR1 LNHDA and CDR2 SQIVND come from the germline V gene (reference sequence). Unmatched junction bases numbered 7, after V lost 6 bases and J lost 6 bases. Written as DNA, the CDR3 is TGTGCCAGTAGCCCCGGGACAGGGGGACGTCAGCCCCAGCATTTT. Protein sequence: CASSPGTGGRQPQHF.

The genes are TRBV2 and TRBJ1-6, with D hard to call. This CDR3 has 12 amino acids. V lost 1 base and J lost 14, with 9 bases in between. Germline V gives CDR1 SNHLY, CDR2 FYNNEI. The CDR3: CASSEVLHTLHF. The DNA of the CDR3 is TGTGCCAGCAGTGAAGTCCTGCACACCCTCCACTTT.

This clonotype appeared many times. The chain is built from TRBV19 and TRBJ1-2; possibly TRBD1 for D (6 bases). Trimming pared 5 bases from V and 7 bases from J, leaving 14 bases between. The CDR3 has 13 amino acids. Germline V gives CDR1 LNHDA, CDR2 SQIVND (reference sequence). The CDR3 sequence is CASSPRGRGGYTF. CDR3 DNA: TGTGCCAGTAGTCCTCGGGGGCGAGGTGGCTACACCTTC.